This record covers a single T cell receptor (beta chain). The data belong to a study of cytomegalovirus exposure and HLA in healthy donors. Primers included in the PCR were 60 Vbeta and 13 Jbeta primers. Sequencing was performed with immunoSEQ multiplex PCR; in TCRdb, only in-frame clones are kept and a portion is missing. The sample records some 150,000 clones, around 80% being singletons. From germline, CDR1 is SGHTA and CDR2 FQGNSA. This CDR3 comprises 14 residues. Trimming took 6 bases from V and 2 from J; bases not matched to a gene: 4. The chain couples TRBV7-2 to TRBJ1-3; 7 nucleotides agree with TRBD1. This TCR was recovered from a female donor in good health and CMV-seronegative. The sequenced sample consisted of PBMCs. The CDR3 DNA reads as TGTGCCAGCAGTGGACAGGCTACTGGAAACACCATATATTTT. Residues: CASSGQATGNTIYF.